The rows below give T cell receptor beta chains drawn from one sample of a study of Graves' ophthalmopathy and Graves' hyperthyroidism. TCRdb re-analysed the multiplex PCR reads in MiXCR, keeping a single row per CDR3 protein. In the table there are fewer than 400,000 distinct CDR3 sequences, about 16% of which are singletons. Sequenced sample: peripheral blood. The receptors shown here come from a woman aged 18-29 years with Graves' ophthalmopathy. CDR3s include the opening cysteine and the closing phenylalanine or tryptophan. Each record gives: D gene, clone size, V gene, J gene, CDR3 protein, CDR3 DNA. D genes are given only for firm matches. Rows may omit the clone size; those that give it use once, few, many or a size class.

NA	many	TRBV28	TRBJ1-2	CASSIPQGGPGGYTF	TGTGCCAGCAGTATACCCCAGGGTGGCCCGGGGGGCTACACCTTC
NA	NA	TRBV28	TRBJ1-1	CASSLRASEAFF	TGTGCCAGCAGTTTAAGGGCCAGTGAAGCTTTCTTT
TRBD1	many	TRBV12-3/TRBV12-4	TRBJ1-6	CASRFRDRNSPLHF	TGTGCCAGCAGATTCCGGGACAGAAATTCACCCCTCCACTTT
TRBD1	NA	TRBV10-1	TRBJ2-7	CASSVDRGYEQYF	TGCGCCAGCAGTGTGGACAGGGGCTACGAGCAGTACTTC
NA	NA	TRBV6-5	TRBJ2-7	CASSLQGTDYEQYF	TGTGCCAGCAGTCTACAGGGTACGGACTACGAGCAGTACTTC
NA	many	TRBV20-1	TRBJ1-5	CSAIKDGSNQPQHF	TGCAGTGCTATAAAAGACGGTAGCAATCAGCCCCAGCATTTT
NA	many	TRBV28	TRBJ1-1	CASSPGTYKGTEAFF	TGTGCCAGCAGCCCCGGGACCTATAAGGGCACTGAAGCTTTCTTT
TRBD1	many	TRBV20-1	TRBJ1-2	CSARDRPYGYTF	TGCAGTGCTAGGGACAGGCCCTATGGCTACACCTTC
NA	many	TRBV6-2/TRBV6-3	TRBJ2-6	CASSFFKEGANVLTF	TGTGCCAGCAGTTTTTTCAAGGAAGGGGCCAACGTCCTGACTTTC
NA	many	TRBV19	TRBJ2-4	CASSNRRGRGKNIQYF	TGTGCCAGTAGTAATCGAAGAGGTCGAGGCAAAAACATTCAGTACTTC
TRBD1	many	TRBV5-1	TRBJ1-1	CASSSRTGNRIGGTEAFF	TGCGCCAGCAGCTCTCGGACAGGGAATAGAATAGGTGGCACTGAAGCTTTCTTT
NA	many	TRBV7-9	TRBJ2-5	CASSLAGAGEETQYF	TGTGCCAGCAGCTTAGCGGGGGCAGGGGAAGAGACCCAGTACTTC
NA	many	TRBV28	TRBJ2-2	CASSLLAGELFF	TGTGCCAGCAGTTTACTTGCCGGGGAGCTGTTTTTT
TRBD1	NA	TRBV7-2	TRBJ2-5	CASSRSDRTRETQYF	TGTGCCAGCAGTCGCTCGGACAGGACGAGGGAGACCCAGTACTTC
NA	NA	TRBV12-3/TRBV12-4	TRBJ2-7	CASSSTTRGTPYEQYF	TGTGCCAGCAGTTCTACAACGCGCGGTACCCCCTACGAGCAGTACTTC
TRBD1	many	TRBV9	TRBJ1-3	CASSTEGARGNTIYF	TGTGCCAGCAGCACCGAGGGGGCGAGGGGAAACACCATATATTTT
NA	many	TRBV5-1	TRBJ1-2	CASSLDASIYGYTF	TGCGCCAGCAGCTTGGACGCGTCAATATATGGCTACACCTTC
TRBD2	many	TRBV6-2/TRBV6-3	TRBJ2-5	CASSWGLAGEETQYF	TGTGCCAGCAGTTGGGGACTAGCGGGAGAAGAGACCCAGTACTTC
NA	NA	TRBV19	TRBJ2-7	CASTERGFHEQYF	TGTGCCAGTACCGAGAGGGGTTTCCACGAGCAGTACTTC
TRBD1	many	TRBV2	TRBJ1-1	CASSPTGGLLGTEAFF	TGTGCCAGCTCCCCGACAGGGGGCCTTTTGGGCACTGAAGCTTTCTTT
NA	many	TRBV28	TRBJ1-1	CASSLGEAFF	TGTGCCAGCAGTCTAGGCGAAGCTTTCTTT
NA	many	TRBV20-1	TRBJ2-5	CSARVVETQYF	TGCAGTGCTAGGGTGGTGGAGACCCAGTACTTC
TRBD2	NA	TRBV3-1	TRBJ2-2	CASSPLAGNTGELFF	TGTGCCAGCAGCCCCCTAGCGGGGAACACCGGGGAGCTGTTTTTT
TRBD1	NA	TRBV4-2	TRBJ2-7	CASRGQGVEQYF	TGTGCCAGCCGGGGACAGGGGGTCGAGCAGTACTTC
NA	many	TRBV20-1	TRBJ2-7	CSATPAWGPGGEQYF	TGCAGTGCTACCCCCGCTTGGGGGCCCGGGGGCGAGCAGTACTTC
TRBD1	many	TRBV28	TRBJ2-7	CASRSRDRHLYEQYF	TGTGCCAGCAGATCCCGGGACAGGCACCTTTACGAGCAGTACTTC
TRBD1	NA	TRBV6-2/TRBV6-3	TRBJ2-7	CASSKPGQGDEQYF	TGTGCCAGCAGTAAACCGGGACAGGGCGACGAGCAGTACTTC
NA	NA	TRBV6-1	TRBJ2-6	CASLFPSGANVLTF	TGTGCCAGCCTTTTTCCCTCTGGGGCCAACGTCCTGACTTTC
NA	many	TRBV28	TRBJ1-3	CASSFPLLGGGDTIYF	TGTGCCAGCAGTTTTCCCCTCTTAGGAGGAGGAGACACCATATATTTT
NA	NA	TRBV30	TRBJ1-2	CAGGMRTGGYTF	TGTGCCGGGGGGATGAGGACTGGCGGCTACACCTTC
TRBD1	many	TRBV18	TRBJ2-7	CASSPRDRDGEQYF	TGTGCCAGCTCCCCTCGGGACAGGGATGGCGAGCAGTACTTC
NA	NA	TRBV6-5	TRBJ1-2	CASSYSTNRPYGYTF	TGTGCCAGCAGTTACTCGACGAATAGACCCTATGGCTACACCTTC
TRBD1	many	TRBV4-1	TRBJ1-6	CASSQVDRGNSPLHF	TGCGCCAGCAGCCAGGTAGACAGGGGTAATTCACCCCTCCACTTT
NA	many	TRBV3-1	TRBJ2-4	CASSQGWILGNIQYF	TGTGCCAGCAGCCAAGGATGGATTCTAGGGAACATTCAGTACTTC
NA	many	TRBV2	TRBJ1-5	CASSEAFGVEQPQHF	TGTGCCAGCAGTGAAGCGTTCGGGGTAGAGCAGCCCCAGCATTTT
TRBD2	many	TRBV28	TRBJ2-7	CASSPPGGYYEQYF	TGTGCCAGCAGTCCCCCGGGAGGGTACTACGAGCAGTACTTC
NA	once	TRBV7-2	TRBJ2-3	CASSYLQGRTDTQYF	TGTGCCAGCAGCTACCTTCAGGGCCGCACAGATACGCAGTATTTT
TRBD1	many	TRBV6-2/TRBV6-3	TRBJ1-1	CASKRGLGTEAFF	TGTGCCAGCAAGAGGGGGCTCGGAACTGAAGCTTTCTTT
NA	many	TRBV6-5	TRBJ2-7	CASSYTAEYEQYF	TGTGCCAGCAGTTATACGGCAGAGTACGAGCAGTACTTC
NA	many	TRBV28	TRBJ1-1	CASSGGRESF	TGTGCCAGCAGTGGTGGCAGGGAGAGCTTT
TRBD1	many	TRBV20-1	TRBJ1-2	CSAGTTGVLGNYGYTF	TGCAGTGCTGGGACTACAGGGGTCCTGGGAAACTATGGCTACACCTTC
NA	many	TRBV6-2/TRBV6-3	TRBJ1-2	CASLSQGSNYGYTF	TGTGCCAGCCTCTCTCAAGGCAGTAACTATGGCTACACCTTC
NA	many	TRBV6-2/TRBV6-3	TRBJ2-2	CASSYGTPLNTGELFF	TGTGCCAGCAGTTACGGGACACCCTTAAACACCGGGGAGCTGTTTTTT
NA	many	TRBV27	TRBJ1-5	CASSFLAGVDQPQHF	TGTGCCAGCAGTTTCCTGGCTGGGGTGGATCAGCCCCAGCATTTT
NA	many	TRBV10-3	TRBJ2-5	CAIRGGLLGEETQYF	TGTGCCATCAGGGGGGGACTTTTGGGCGAAGAGACCCAGTACTTC
TRBD2	NA	TRBV6-1	TRBJ2-5	CASSEELAGVSSRRETQYF	TGTGCCAGCAGTGAAGAACTAGCGGGAGTATCTTCGCGCAGGGAGACCCAGTACTTC
NA	many	TRBV6-2/TRBV6-3	TRBJ2-5	CASRSTGSLGTQYF	TGTGCCAGCAGGTCGACAGGCTCGCTCGGGACCCAGTACTTC
NA	many	TRBV7-3	TRBJ2-6	CASSLGVGANVLTF	TGTGCCAGCAGCTTAGGAGTGGGGGCCAACGTCCTGACTTTC
TRBD1	many	TRBV20-1	TRBJ1-3	CSARDLDRGSGNTIYF	TGCAGTGCTAGAGATCTGGACAGGGGCTCTGGAAACACCATATATTTT
NA	many	TRBV30	TRBJ1-5	CAWSVGGNAQPQHF	TGTGCCTGGAGTGTAGGGGGGAATGCTCAGCCCCAGCATTTT
NA	many	TRBV9	TRBJ2-5	CASSGSGTQGLETQYF	TGTGCCAGCAGCGGATCCGGGACCCAGGGCCTAGAGACCCAGTACTTC
NA	many	TRBV20-1	TRBJ2-7	CSARNPGVDYEQYF	TGCAGTGCCCGGAATCCGGGAGTTGATTACGAGCAGTACTTC
NA	many	TRBV6-1	TRBJ2-7	CASRPLAGIYEQYF	TGTGCCAGCAGGCCTCTTGCTGGGATCTACGAGCAGTACTTC
NA	once	TRBV11-2	TRBJ2-5	CASSSVWGETQYF	TGTGCCAGCAGCTCTGTGTGGGGAGAGACCCAGTACTTC
NA	many	TRBV12-3/TRBV12-4	TRBJ2-7	CASSSSHEQYF	TGTGCCAGCAGTTCGAGCCACGAGCAGTACTTC